Each of the 10 T cell receptor beta chains below was sequenced from the same sample in a study of CD8 T cells in Susac syndrome. An input of roughly 0.5 to 1 ug of RNA was subjected to reverse transcription using random hexamers. TCRdb redid the calling of the immunoSEQ multiplex PCR reads with MiXCR, one entry per CDR3 protein. The data hold about 240,000 distinct CDR3 sequences, with less than 96% observed a single time. Sequencing input: CD4+ T cells from PBMCs. Receptor source: a human donor with Susac syndrome.

The V call is TRBV5-1, the J call TRBJ2-7; 7 positions match TRBD1. The V gene end was trimmed by 3 bases and the J gene end by 4 bases; junction bases not matched to a gene: 4. Germline CDR1 SGHRS, CDR2 YFSETQ. CDR3 length equals 13 residues. CDR3 protein: CASSSDRVYEQYF. The CDR3 nucleotides read TGCGCCAGCAGCTCAGACAGGGTATACGAGCAGTACTTC.

The rearrangement uses TRBV5-1 and TRBJ1-2; 8 bases map to TRBD1. The CDR3 runs 16 residues. Germline CDR1 is SGHRS and CDR2 is YFSETQ. Unmatched junction bases numbered 9, after V lost 4 bases and J lost 1 base. The CDR3 region is CASSPGTGGINYGYTF. The DNA for the CDR3 is TGCGCCAGCAGCCCAGGGACAGGAGGTATTAACTATGGCTACACCTTC.

V gene TRBV30 combines with J gene TRBJ2-2; D uncertain. Germline V CDR1 and CDR2: GTSNPN, SVGIG (reference sequence). V gave up 0 bases and J gave up 7 bases, with 9 bases separating them. This CDR3 is built from 13 residues. CDR3 in amino acids: CAWSVRLGGELFF. CDR3 nucleotides: TGTGCCTGGAGTGTACGTTTGGGCGGGGAGCTGTTTTTT.

This chain links TRBV6-6 with TRBJ2-7; possibly TRBD1 for D (7 bases). The CDR3 totals 14 residues. V was clipped by 6 bases and J by 7 bases, with 19 bases between them. Germline V CDR1 and CDR2: MNHNY, SVGAGI (reference sequence). CDR3 loop: CASSQGGPFEEQYF. The CDR3 coding sequence is TGTGCCAGCAGCCAGGGGGGCCCCTTCGAGGAGCAGTACTTC.

V usage is TRBV18 and J usage is TRBJ1-5; TRBD1 agrees at 12 bases. Per the germline V gene, CDR1 is KGHSH and CDR2 is LQKENI. The CDR3 has 16 amino acids. Unmatched junction bases numbered 7, after V lost 3 bases and J lost 7 bases. CDR3: CASSPGTGGLAQPQHF. The CDR3 nucleotides are TGTGCCAGCTCACCGGGGACAGGGGGCTTGGCGCAGCCCCAGCATTTT.

The chain has TRBV24-1 and TRBJ1-2; no reliable D call. The CDR3 contains 15 residues. Trimming removed 11 bases from V and 4 bases from J, with 22 bases in between. CDR1 and CDR2 from the germline V gene are KGHDR and SFDVKD. The CDR3 is CAIQDPGQTIYGYTF. The DNA of the CDR3 is TGTGCCATCCAAGATCCGGGTCAAACGATCTATGGCTACACCTTC.

The chain uses TRBV11-2 and TRBJ2-3, with D possibly matching TRBD1 (5 bases). V was shortened by 6 bases and J by 4 bases, with 11 bases between the two germline ends. The CDR3 has 13 amino acids. Germline CDR1 SGHAT, CDR2 FQNNGV. As DNA, the CDR3 is TGTGCCAGCAGTTCCAGGGCGGCAGATACGCAGTATTTT. Its translation is CASSSRAADTQYF. The entire variable domain, with the rest obtained from reference TRBV11-2 and TRBJ2-3, is as follows: EAGVAQSPRYKIIEKRQSVAFWCNPISGHATLYWYQQILGQGPKLLIQFQNNGVVDDSQLPKDRFSAERLKGVDSTLKIQPAKLEDSAVYLCASSSRAADTQYFGPGTRLTVL.

This chain joins TRBV29-1 and TRBJ2-7; 11 positions agree with TRBD2. V lost 1 base, J lost 6 bases, and 5 bases stayed unmatched. CDR1 is SQVTM and CDR2 is ANQGSEA in the germline V gene. The CDR3 has 14 amino acids. In DNA, the CDR3 is TGCAGCGTTGAAGTAATAGCGGGAGGGCGCGAGCAGTACTTC. As protein: CSVEVIAGGREQYF.

CDR3 nucleotide sequence: TGTGCCACCAGAGGGACACTCCAAGAGACCCAGTACTTC. It specifies CATRGTLQETQYF. J is TRBJ2-5 and V is TRBV15; TRBD1 is a possible D gene (6 bases). Trimming left V 6 bases short and J 1 base short, with 9 bases between. The CDR3 runs to 13 residues. Germline V gene lookup returns CDR1 LNHNV and CDR2 YYDKDF (reference sequence).

Notes on this clonotype: This is likely a read error, given that the CDR3 carries no conserved phenylalanine or tryptophan at its end. The chain recombines TRBV5-4 with TRBJ1-1; D ambiguous. In germline, CDR1 is SGHNT, CDR2 YYREEE (reference sequence). The CDR3 sequence is 12 residues long. The V end lost 0 bases, the J end lost 10 bases, and 10 bases lay between the germline ends. The CDR3 sequence: CASSLDRVAAFY. In nucleotides, the CDR3 is TGTGCCAGCAGCTTGGATCGGGTGGCAGCTTTCTAT.